This T cell receptor (beta chain) is drawn from a study of cytotoxic CD8 clonotypes in ibrutinib-treated CLL. Study-level background: After a median 12 months on treatment (6 to 36), response samples were drawn. Across samples, productive templates numbered approximately 260,000 and productive rearrangements reached approximately 94,000 on average.

TCRdb keeps only in-frame clones here, not all; method: immunoSEQ multiplex PCR. The sample has around 140,000 clones; approximately 75% are singletons. V dropped 2 bases and J dropped 4 bases, with 15 bases sitting between them. This CDR3 contains 17 residues. V and J are TRBV23-1 and TRBJ1-6, with D possibly matching TRBD1 (5 bases). TRBV23-1 is noted as an ORF with a role that remains uncertain. The source is a human donor with chronic lymphocytic leukemia. The material was PBMCs, obtained after 12 months of ibrutinib treatment. CDR3 sequence (DNA): TGCGCCAGCAGTCAAGCCTTCACAGGTCTATATAATTCACCCCTCCACTTT. Translated, it gives CASSQAFTGLYNSPLHF.